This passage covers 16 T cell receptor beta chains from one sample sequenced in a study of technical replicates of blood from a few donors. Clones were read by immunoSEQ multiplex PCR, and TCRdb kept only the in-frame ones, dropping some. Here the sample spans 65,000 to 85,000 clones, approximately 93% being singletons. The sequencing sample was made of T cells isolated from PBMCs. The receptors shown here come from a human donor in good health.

The CDR3 sequence: CASTARGGNYGYTF. DNA of the CDR3: TGTGCCAGCACCGCTAGGGGCGGTAACTATGGCTACACCTTC. The chain uses TRBV7-2 and TRBJ1-2; the D gene is possibly TRBD1 (5 bases). The germline V and J ends were trimmed by 7 bases and 1 base, with 13 bases remaining between them. Germline CDR1 SGHTA, CDR2 FQGNSA. The CDR3 length is 14 residues.

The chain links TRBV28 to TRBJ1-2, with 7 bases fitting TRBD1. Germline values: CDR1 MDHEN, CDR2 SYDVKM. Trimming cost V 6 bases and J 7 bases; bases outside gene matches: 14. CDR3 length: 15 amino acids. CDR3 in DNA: TGTGCCAGCAGCCCATACACACGACAGGGTGGTGGCTACACCTTC. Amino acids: CASSPYTRQGGGYTF.

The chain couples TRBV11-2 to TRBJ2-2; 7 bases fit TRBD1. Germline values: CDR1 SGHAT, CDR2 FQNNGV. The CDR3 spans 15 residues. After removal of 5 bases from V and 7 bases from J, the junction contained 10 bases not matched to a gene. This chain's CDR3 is CASSLLTGLVGELFF. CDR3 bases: TGTGCCAGCAGCCTTCTGACAGGGCTGGTCGGGGAGCTGTTTTTT.

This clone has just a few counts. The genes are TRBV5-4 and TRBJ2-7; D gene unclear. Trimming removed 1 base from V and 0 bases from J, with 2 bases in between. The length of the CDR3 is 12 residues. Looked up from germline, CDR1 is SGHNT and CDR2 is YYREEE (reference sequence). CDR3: CASSLHSYEQYF. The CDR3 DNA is TGTGCCAGCAGCTTGCACTCCTACGAGCAGTACTTC.

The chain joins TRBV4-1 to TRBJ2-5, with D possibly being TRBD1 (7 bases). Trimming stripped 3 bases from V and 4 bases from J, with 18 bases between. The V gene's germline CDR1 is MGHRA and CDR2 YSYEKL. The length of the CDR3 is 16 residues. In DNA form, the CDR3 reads TGCGCCAGCAGCCACCTGGTACAGGGGACTCGAGAGACCCAGTACTTC. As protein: CASSHLVQGTRETQYF.

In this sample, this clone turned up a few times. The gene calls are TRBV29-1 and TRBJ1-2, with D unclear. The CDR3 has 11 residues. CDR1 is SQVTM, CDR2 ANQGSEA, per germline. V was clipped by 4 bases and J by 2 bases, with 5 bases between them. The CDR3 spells CSVGQNYGYTF. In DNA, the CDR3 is TGCAGCGTTGGGCAAAACTATGGCTACACCTTC.

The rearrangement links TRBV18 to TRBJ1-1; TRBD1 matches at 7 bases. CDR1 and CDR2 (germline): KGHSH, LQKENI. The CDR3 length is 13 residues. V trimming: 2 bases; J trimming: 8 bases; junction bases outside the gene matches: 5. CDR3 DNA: TGTGCCAGCTCACCATATTCGGACAGGGAAGCTTTCTTT. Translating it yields CASSPYSDREAFF.

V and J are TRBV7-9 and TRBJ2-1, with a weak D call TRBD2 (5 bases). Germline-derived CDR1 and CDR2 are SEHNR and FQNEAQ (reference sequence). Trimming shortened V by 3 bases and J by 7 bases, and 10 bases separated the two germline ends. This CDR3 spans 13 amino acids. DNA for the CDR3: TGTGCCAGCAGCTTTGTGGGAGATAATGAGCAGTTCTTC. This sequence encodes CASSFVGDNEQFF.

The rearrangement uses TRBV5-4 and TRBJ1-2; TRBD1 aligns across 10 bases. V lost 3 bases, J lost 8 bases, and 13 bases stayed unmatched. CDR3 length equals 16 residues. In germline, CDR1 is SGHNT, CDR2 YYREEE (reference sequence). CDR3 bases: TGTGCCAGCAGCTCCCGGGACAGGGGCCTTGACTGGGGCTACACCTTC. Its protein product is CASSSRDRGLDWGYTF.

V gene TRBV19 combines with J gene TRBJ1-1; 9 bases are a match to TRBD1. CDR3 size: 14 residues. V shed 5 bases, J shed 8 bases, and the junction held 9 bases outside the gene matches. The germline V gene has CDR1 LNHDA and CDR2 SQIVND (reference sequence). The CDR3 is CASSDRTGVFEAFF. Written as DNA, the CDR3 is TGTGCCAGTAGTGATCGGACAGGGGTATTCGAAGCTTTCTTT.

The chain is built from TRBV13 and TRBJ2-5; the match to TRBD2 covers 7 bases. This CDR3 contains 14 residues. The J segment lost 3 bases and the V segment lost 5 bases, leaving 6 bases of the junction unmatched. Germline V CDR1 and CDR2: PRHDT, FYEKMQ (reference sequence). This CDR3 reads CASSNSGRKETQYF. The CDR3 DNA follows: TGTGCCAGCAGCAATAGCGGGCGAAAAGAGACCCAGTACTTC.

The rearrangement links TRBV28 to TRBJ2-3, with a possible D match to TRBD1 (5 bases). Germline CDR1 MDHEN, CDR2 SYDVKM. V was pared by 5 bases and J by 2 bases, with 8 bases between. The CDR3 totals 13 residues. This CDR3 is CASSLRATDTQYF. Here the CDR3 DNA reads TGTGCCAGCAGTCTCAGGGCCACAGATACGCAGTATTTT. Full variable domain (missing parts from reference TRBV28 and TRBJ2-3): DVKVTQSSRYLVKRTGEKVFLECVQDMDHENMFWYRQDPGLGLRLIYFSYDVKMKEKGDIPEGYSVSREKKERFSLILESASTNQTSMYLCASSLRATDTQYFGPGTRLTVL.

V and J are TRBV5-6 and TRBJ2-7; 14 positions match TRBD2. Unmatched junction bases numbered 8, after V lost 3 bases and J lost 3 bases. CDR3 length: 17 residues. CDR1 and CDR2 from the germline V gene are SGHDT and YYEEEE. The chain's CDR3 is CASSSGTSGSRIYEQYF. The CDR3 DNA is TGTGCCAGCAGCTCCGGGACTAGCGGGAGTAGAATCTACGAGCAGTACTTC.

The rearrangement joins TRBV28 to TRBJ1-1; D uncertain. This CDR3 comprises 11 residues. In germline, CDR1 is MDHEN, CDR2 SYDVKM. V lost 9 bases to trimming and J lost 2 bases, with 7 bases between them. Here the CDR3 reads CASIENTEAFF. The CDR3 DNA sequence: TGTGCCAGTATAGAAAACACTGAAGCTTTCTTT.

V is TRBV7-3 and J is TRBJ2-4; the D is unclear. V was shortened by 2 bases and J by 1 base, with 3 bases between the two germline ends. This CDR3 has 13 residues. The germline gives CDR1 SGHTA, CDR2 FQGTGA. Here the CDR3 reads CASSLEAKNIQYF. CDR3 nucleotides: TGTGCCAGCAGCTTAGAGGCCAAAAACATTCAGTACTTC.

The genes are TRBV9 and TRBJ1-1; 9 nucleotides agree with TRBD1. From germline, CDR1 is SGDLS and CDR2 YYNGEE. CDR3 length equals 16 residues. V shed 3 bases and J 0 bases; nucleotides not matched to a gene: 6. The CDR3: CASSEGTGIMNTEAFF. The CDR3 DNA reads TGTGCCAGCAGCGAGGGGACAGGGATCATGAACACTGAAGCTTTCTTT. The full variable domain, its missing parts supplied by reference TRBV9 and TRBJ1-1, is DSGVTQTPKHLITATGQRVTLRCSPRSGDLSVYWYQQSLDQGLQFLIQYYNGEERAKGNILERFSAQQFPDLHSELNLSSLELGDSALYFCASSEGTGIMNTEAFFGQGTRLTVV.